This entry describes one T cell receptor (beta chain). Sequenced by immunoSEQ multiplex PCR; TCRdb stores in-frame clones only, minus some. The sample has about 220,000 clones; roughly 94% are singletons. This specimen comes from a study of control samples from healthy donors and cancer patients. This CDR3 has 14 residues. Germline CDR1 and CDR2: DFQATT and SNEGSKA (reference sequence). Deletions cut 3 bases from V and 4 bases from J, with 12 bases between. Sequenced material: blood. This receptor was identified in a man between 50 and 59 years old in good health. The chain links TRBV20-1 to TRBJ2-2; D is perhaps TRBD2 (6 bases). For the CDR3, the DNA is TGCAGTGCTAGTGGAGGGTTTCGCACCGGGGAGCTGTTTTTT. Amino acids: CSASGGFRTGELFF.